This TCR beta chain emerged from a study of T cell responses to AZD1222 COVID-19 vaccine. Study outcomes and limitations: Donors skewed white British and female; clonal diversity was possibly underestimated. Along spike, vaccine-associated CD4 TCRs were found throughout, with dominance at 160-218 and 743-854. Unmutated variant regions are reportedly targeted by nearly half of spike-specific TCRs. At study baseline, merely five or six AZD1222 recipients were seropositive.

V lost 3 bases to trimming and J lost 2 bases, with 7 bases between them. The germline V gene has CDR1 GTSNPN and CDR2 SVGIG (reference sequence). CDR3 length: 12 residues. Sequenced by immunoSEQ multiplex PCR; TCRdb stores in-frame clones only, minus some. The data hold 110,000 to 150,000 clones, with roughly nine tenths observed a single time. A word on this clone: What it recognizes is unknown.

The starting material was peripheral blood, obtained on day 0 of AZD1222 vaccination. V gene TRBV30 combines with J gene TRBJ1-2; D gene uncertain. The receptor was isolated from an adult in good health. This chain's CDR3 is CAWRLFNYGYTF. CDR3 sequence (DNA): TGTGCCTGGAGATTATTCAACTATGGCTACACCTTC.